The 19 T cell receptor beta chains below come from one sample, sequenced in a study of blood T cells in healthy people across ages. A second about 7 to 12 cycle PCR used barcoded and J-beta primers. TCRdb re-called the 5' RACE reads with MiXCR, one entry per CDR3 protein. Among 1.5 million to 1.9 million distinct CDR3 sequences listed, around 40% were seen once. The material sequenced was blood. The receptor set was obtained from a woman under 30 in good health.

This clonotype has at least ten counts. The rearrangement joins TRBV7-2 to TRBJ2-7; the match to TRBD2 covers 7 bases. The CDR3 has 15 residues. The germline gives CDR1 SGHTA, CDR2 FQGNSA. V trimming: 2 bases; J trimming: 0 bases; junction bases outside the gene matches: 4. The CDR3 DNA reads TGTGCCAGCAGCTTACAGCGGGGTAGCTCCTACGAGCAGTACTTC. It is translated as CASSLQRGSSYEQYF.

This chain links TRBV5-1 with TRBJ2-1, with TRBD2 identical over 11 bases. CDR3 length: 19 amino acids. Unmatched junction bases numbered 12, after V lost 4 bases and J lost 0 bases. Germline CDR1 and CDR2: SGHRS and YFSETQ. In DNA form, the CDR3 reads TGCGCCAGCAGCCATACTCTAGCGGGAGGCCGTAGCTCCTACAATGAGCAGTTCTTC. Amino acids: CASSHTLAGGRSSYNEQFF.

The chain carries TRBV20-1 and TRBJ1-2; possible D gene TRBD1, 6 bases. The CDR3 totals 13 residues. Germline CDR1 DFQATT, CDR2 SNEGSKA (reference sequence). Trimming removed 2 bases from V and 4 bases from J, with 11 bases in between. DNA for the CDR3: TGCAGTGCTAGAAAAGACAGGTCCTATGGCTACACCTTC. It specifies CSARKDRSYGYTF.

To note about this clonotype: The junction shows a germline mismatch at one end, possibly a read error. The chain uses TRBV29-1 and TRBJ1-2; a possible D gene is TRBD1 (5 bases). The CDR3 totals 14 residues. The V gene's germline CDR1 is SQVTM and CDR2 ANQGSEA. Written as DNA, the CDR3 is TGCAGCGTTGAAGATGGCGCAGGGATGAATGGTTACACCTTC. Its translation is CSVEDGAGMNGYTF.

This clonotype occurred a few times. J is TRBJ1-1 and V is TRBV20-1, with 7 nucleotides matching TRBD1. V was clipped by 5 bases and J by 5 bases; unmatched bases: 5. The CDR3 has 12 amino acids. From germline, CDR1 is DFQATT and CDR2 SNEGSKA (reference sequence). Written as DNA, the CDR3 is TGCAGTGCTTCAGGGGGTGGTACTGAAGCTTTCTTT. Amino acid sequence: CSASGGGTEAFF.

This clonotype was picked up a small number of times. The V and J genes are TRBV11-2 and TRBJ2-5, with a possible D match to TRBD1 (5 bases). The CDR3 contains 15 residues. V lost 4 bases, J lost 7 bases, and 19 bases lay in between. Germline CDR1 and CDR2: SGHAT and FQNNGV. CDR3 bases: TGTGCCAGCAGCTCCCTAAGGGGTAAAAAGGGGACCCAGTACTTC. Its protein is CASSSLRGKKGTQYF.

This clonotype occurred a few times. The CDR3 sequence: CASSTPGLRNTEAFF. CDR3 sequence (DNA): TGTGCCAGCAGCACACCGGGCCTGCGGAACACTGAAGCTTTCTTT. This chain uses TRBV7-9 with TRBJ1-1, with D hard to call. Trimming removed 5 bases at V and 1 base at J, with 14 bases between. The CDR3 covers 15 residues. CDR1 and CDR2 (germline): SEHNR, FQNEAQ (reference sequence).

CDR3 DNA: TGTGCCAGCAGTTTGCACAGTACCTACGAGCAGTACTTC. Its protein product is CASSLHSTYEQYF. The chain joins TRBV27 to TRBJ2-7, with no clear D. The length of the CDR3 is 13 residues. CDR1 is MNHEY and CDR2 is SMNVEV in the germline V gene (reference sequence). Trimming removed 3 bases at V and 2 bases at J, with 8 bases between.

The CDR3 DNA reads as TGTGCCAGCAGTGAATATAGGGCAGGGGGCGTAGGTGGCTACACCTTC. Its translation is CASSEYRAGGVGGYTF. V usage is TRBV25-1 and J usage is TRBJ1-2; TRBD1 agrees at 8 bases. V was pared by 0 bases and J by 7 bases, with 10 bases of the junction left unmatched. This CDR3 is built from 16 residues. From germline, CDR1 is MGHDK and CDR2 SYGVNS.

The gene calls are TRBV7-9 and TRBJ2-5; 8 bases map to TRBD2. V was pared by 10 bases and J by 6 bases, with 16 bases of the junction left unmatched. CDR3 length: 15 residues. Germline assignment: CDR1 SEHNR and CDR2 FQNEAQ (reference sequence). This CDR3 reads CANRRGDASVKTQYF. The DNA for the CDR3 is TGTGCCAATAGGCGGGGGGACGCTTCGGTTAAGACCCAGTACTTC.

A few counts support this clonotype. The V and J genes are TRBV5-1 and TRBJ2-5; no clear D. V shed 3 bases and J shed 5 bases, with 8 bases lying between them. CDR3 length: 12 amino acids. Germline lookup yields CDR1 SGHRS and CDR2 YFSETQ. The CDR3 DNA reads TGCGCCAGCAGCTGGAAAAGGGAGACCCAGTACTTC. Protein product: CASSWKRETQYF.

The sample holds a few counts of this clonotype. This sequence joins TRBV20-1 and TRBJ2-7; 7 bases are a match to TRBD2. Germline V gene lookup returns CDR1 DFQATT and CDR2 SNEGSKA (reference sequence). The CDR3 covers 15 residues. J lost 4 bases, V lost 0 bases, and 9 bases had no gene match. The CDR3 sequence is CSAREASGFGYEQYF. CDR3 sequence (DNA): TGCAGTGCTAGAGAGGCTAGCGGTTTTGGGTACGAGCAGTACTTC.

This chain connects TRBV7-2 to TRBJ2-1; a weak D match, TRBD1 (5 bases). The CDR3 consists of 14 residues. With 1 base removed from V and 8 bases from J, the gap between germline ends came to 12 bases. Germline assignment: CDR1 SGHTA and CDR2 FQGNSA. CDR3 sequence: CASSLGGRSYEQFF. CDR3 in DNA: TGTGCCAGCAGCTTAGGGGGCAGGAGCTATGAGCAGTTCTTC. Variable domain in full (rest from reference TRBV7-2 and TRBJ2-1): GAGVSQSPSNKVTEKGKDVELRCDPISGHTALYWYRQSLGQGLEFLIYFQGNSAPDKSGLPSDRFSAERTGGSVSTLTIQRTQQEDSAVYLCASSLGGRSYEQFFGPGTRLTVL.

V usage is TRBV7-6 and J usage is TRBJ1-1; maybe TRBD1 (6 bases). Between the trimmed V and J ends, which lost 4 bases and 6 bases, there was a span of 15 bases. Germline V lookup: CDR1 SGHVS, CDR2 FNYEAQ. The CDR3 spans 14 residues. CDR3 region: CASSSNQGFAEAFF. The CDR3 nucleotides are TGTGCCAGCAGCTCAAACCAGGGGTTCGCTGAAGCTTTCTTT. Together with reference TRBV7-6 and TRBJ1-1, the CDR3 gives the full variable domain: GAGVSQSPRYKVTKRGQDVALRCDPISGHVSLYWYRQALGQGPEFLTYFNYEAQQDKSGLPNDRFSAERPEGSISTLTIQRTEQRDSAMYRCASSSNQGFAEAFFGQGTRLTVV.

This clonotype was seen ten or more times. J is TRBJ1-1 and V is TRBV29-1, with TRBD1 as a possible D gene (5 bases). The germline V gene has CDR1 SQVTM and CDR2 ANQGSEA. With 3 bases removed from V and 1 base from J, the gap between germline ends came to 9 bases. The CDR3 contains 13 residues. CDR3 nucleotides: TGCAGCGTTGAGGGACGGCAGAACACTGAAGCTTTCTTT. This encodes CSVEGRQNTEAFF.

The rearrangement uses TRBV25-1 and TRBJ1-4; no reliable D call. V was pared by 4 bases and J by 7 bases, with 16 bases between. This CDR3 is 15 amino acids long. Germline V lookup: CDR1 MGHDK, CDR2 SYGVNS. The CDR3: CASSVNSVFSEKLFF. The CDR3 nucleotides read TGTGCCAGCAGTGTCAACAGTGTATTCAGTGAAAAACTGTTTTTT.

The chain combines TRBV29-1 with TRBJ2-1; D is perhaps TRBD1 or TRBD2 (5 bases each). Trimming left V 7 bases short and J 7 bases short, with 14 bases between. The germline CDR1 and CDR2 sequences are SQVTM and ANQGSEA. The CDR3 covers 12 residues. The CDR3 sequence is CSAGGKVNEQFF. The DNA of the CDR3 is TGCAGCGCTGGGGGTAAGGTGAATGAGCAGTTCTTC.

This chain joins TRBV20-1 and TRBJ2-4; 8 bases match TRBD2. Near its end, the DNA agrees better with TRBJ2-7, so the J call may be wrong. This CDR3 is 15 amino acids long. CDR1 is DFQATT, CDR2 SNEGSKA, per germline (reference sequence). CDR3 sequence reads: CSARGPSGGNDEQYF. CDR3 nucleotide sequence: TGCAGTGCTAGAGGCCCCAGCGGGGGTAACGACGAGCAGTACTTC.

This clonotype has only a few counts. This sequence joins TRBV6-5 and TRBJ2-2; D unclear. Germline CDR1 MNHEY, CDR2 SVGAGI. CDR3 length: 14 amino acids. Trimming stripped 0 bases from V and 6 bases from J, with 8 bases between. DNA of the CDR3: TGTGCCAGCAGTTACTCGACTGGCTCCGGGGAGCTGTTTTTT. This sequence encodes CASSYSTGSGELFF.